A single sample is the source of the 15 T cell receptor beta chains below, sequenced in a study of Ad26.COV2.S vaccination and SARS-CoV-2 variants. Sequencing was performed with immunoSEQ multiplex PCR; in TCRdb, only in-frame clones are kept and a portion is missing. Counted here are about 420,000 clones, around 87% occurring once; the ten biggest clones make up around 3.6%. Treatment in this sample: around 19 received Ad26.COV2.S at low or high dose, single or two shots; 5 received placebo; per-sample allocation not given. Sampling was performed 63 days after the first vaccine or placebo injection. This material consisted of peripheral blood, taken in a trial of Ad26.COV2.S vaccine versus placebo. Receptors were obtained from a person between 18 and 65 years old who received the Ad26.COV2.S COVID-19 vaccine or a placebo.

This clone was seen many times. This chain links TRBV7-9 with TRBJ1-1; 8 bases are a match to TRBD1. The germline V gene encodes CDR1 SEHNR and CDR2 FQNEAQ (reference sequence). After removal of 4 bases from V and 1 base from J, the junction contained 2 bases not matched to a gene. The CDR3 totals 14 residues. In DNA, the CDR3 is TGTGCCAGCAGCTATGGGACAGGGAACACTGAAGCTTTCTTT. It encodes CASSYGTGNTEAFF.

This clone has only a few counts. CDR3 in amino acids: CASSLGLDAYEQYF. The CDR3 DNA is TGTGCCAGCAGTCTGGGCCTGGACGCCTACGAGCAGTACTTC. V is TRBV2 and J is TRBJ2-7; the D is unclear. CDR1 and CDR2 from the germline V gene are SNHLY and FYNNEI. The CDR3 contains 14 residues. V shed 5 bases and J shed 2 bases, with 13 bases lying between them.

The chain links TRBV5-4 to TRBJ2-7; 11 bases agree with TRBD1. The V gene end was trimmed by 3 bases and the J gene end by 4 bases; junction bases not matched to a gene: 9. CDR1 and CDR2 (germline): SGHNT, YYREEE (reference sequence). CDR3 length: 16 amino acids. The CDR3 region is CASSSGWDRGNYEQYF. CDR3 coding DNA: TGTGCCAGCAGCTCTGGCTGGGACAGGGGGAATTACGAGCAGTACTTC.

The rearrangement links TRBV6-2 or TRBV6-3 to TRBJ1-3, with D uncertain. This CDR3 is 15 amino acids long. Deletions cut 6 bases from V and 3 bases from J, with 15 bases between. In germline, CDR1 is MNHEY, CDR2 SVGEGT. The CDR3 reads CASSPDGNLGNTIYF. The CDR3 DNA is TGTGCCAGCAGCCCGGATGGGAACCTTGGAAACACCATATATTTT.

The gene calls are TRBV7-2 and TRBJ2-7; a weak D match, TRBD2 (6 bases). V lost 2 bases and J 2 bases, leaving 13 bases between the germline ends. The germline V gene encodes CDR1 SGHTA and CDR2 FQGNSA. The CDR3 is 15 amino acids. The CDR3 reads CASSLNSGDPYEQYF. CDR3 DNA: TGTGCCAGCAGCTTAAATAGCGGAGACCCCTACGAGCAGTACTTC.

This clone appeared once. The V and J genes are TRBV6-1 and TRBJ1-1; D is unclear. The CDR3 has 16 residues. The germline gives CDR1 MNHNS, CDR2 SASEGT. V lost 1 base and J lost 1, with 13 bases in between. The CDR3 region is CASSEVSGAGNTEAFF. CDR3 sequence (DNA): TGTGCCAGCAGTGAAGTCTCCGGAGCTGGGAACACTGAAGCTTTCTTT.

This clone was observed once. The chain is built from TRBV19 and TRBJ2-6; D possibly corresponds to TRBD1 (6 bases). Germline loops: CDR1 LNHDA, CDR2 SQIVND (reference sequence). This CDR3 has 16 amino acids. The V gene lost 6 bases and the J gene lost 0 bases, with 12 bases spanning the gap. The CDR3 spells CASSPDRTSGANVLTF. As DNA, the CDR3 is TGTGCCAGTAGCCCCGACAGGACCTCTGGGGCCAACGTCCTGACTTTC.

This CDR3 reads CAWSEWGVAFF. CDR3 nucleotide sequence: TGTGCCTGGAGTGAATGGGGGGTAGCTTTCTTT. The chain carries TRBV30 and TRBJ1-1; D perhaps matches TRBD1 (5 bases). V was trimmed by 1 base and J by 10 bases, leaving 10 bases between them. Germline V gene sequence: CDR1 GTSNPN, CDR2 SVGIG (reference sequence). CDR3 length equals 11 residues.

CDR3 in DNA: TGTGCCAGCAGCTTAGCCTCCACGGTGCAAGAGACCCAGTACTTC. The encoded protein is CASSLASTVQETQYF. V and J are TRBV7-2 and TRBJ2-5; D is unresolved. CDR3 length: 15 residues. Germline V gives CDR1 SGHTA, CDR2 FQGNSA. The V end lost 0 bases, the J end lost 2 bases, and 10 bases lay between the germline ends.

The J gene is TRBJ1-4, the V gene TRBV10-3, with 11 nucleotides matching TRBD1. Germline V CDR1 and CDR2: ENHRY, SYGVKD. The CDR3 is 19 residues long. V shed 0 bases, J shed 4 bases, and the junction held 10 bases outside the gene matches. The CDR3 DNA reads TGTGCCATCAGTGAGTCGAACGGGACAGGGGGTAGGGGTAATGAAAAACTGTTTTTT. This sequence encodes CAISESNGTGGRGNEKLFF.

This clone turned up a few times. V gene TRBV7-8 combines with J gene TRBJ1-3; 7 nucleotides align to TRBD1. This CDR3 has 19 residues. The V gene's germline CDR1 is SGHVS and CDR2 FQNEAQ. Trimming cost V 4 bases and J 0 bases; bases outside gene matches: 15. The CDR3 nucleotides read TGTGCCAGCAGCTCAAATATACAGGGGCCCCTTAACTCTGGAAACACCATATATTTT. Translating it yields CASSSNIQGPLNSGNTIYF.

The genes are TRBV27 and TRBJ1-4; D may be TRBD1 (5 bases). Trimming removed 4 bases at V and 8 bases at J, with 20 bases between. Germline CDR1 reads MNHEY; CDR2 reads SMNVEV (reference sequence). This CDR3 contains 16 residues. The CDR3 spells CASSSLKGLVLEKLFF. As DNA, the CDR3 is TGTGCCAGCAGTTCTCTGAAGGGGTTGGTATTGGAAAAACTGTTTTTT. The full variable domain, completed using reference TRBV27 and TRBJ1-4, is EAQVTQNPRYLITVTGKKLTVTCSQNMNHEYMSWYRQDPGLGLRQIYYSMNVEVTDKGDVPEGYKVSRKEKRNFPLILESPSPNQTSLYFCASSSLKGLVLEKLFFGSGTQLSVL.

The chain has TRBV6-6 and TRBJ2-2; 7 nucleotides align to TRBD2. The CDR3 consists of 15 residues. Germline V gene lookup returns CDR1 MNHNY and CDR2 SVGAGI (reference sequence). With 6 bases clipped from V and 6 bases from J, the junction kept 10 bases outside the gene matches. Here the CDR3 DNA reads TGTGCCAGCAGGGAAGGGACCCGGGGGGCCGGGGAGCTGTTTTTT. The encoded protein is CASREGTRGAGELFF.

The chain combines TRBV12-3 or TRBV12-4 with TRBJ1-2; D is perhaps TRBD1 (5 bases). The CDR3 sequence is 13 residues long. The ends were cut back, 3 bases at V and 8 bases at J, with 13 bases in the middle. The DNA of the CDR3 is TGTGCCAGCAGTTTTCCGGGGCAGCGGGGCTACACCTTC. This sequence encodes CASSFPGQRGYTF.

This chain joins TRBV19 and TRBJ1-2, with D uncertain. The ends were cut back, 6 bases at V and 4 bases at J, with 12 bases in the middle. Germline V gives CDR1 LNHDA, CDR2 SQIVND (reference sequence). The CDR3 is 13 amino acids. The CDR3 is CASRKIMAYGYTF. Written as DNA, the CDR3 is TGTGCCAGTAGAAAGATTATGGCCTATGGCTACACCTTC.